This TCR beta chain came from a study of cytomegalovirus exposure and HLA in healthy donors. Whole-study findings and limits: In an earlier analysis, productive rearrangement rates for most beta V segments clustered near 87% or 30%. Excluded: some indistinguishable V segments such as TRBV6-2 and TRBV6-3.

Germline V lookup: CDR1 MNHEY, CDR2 SMNVEV (reference sequence). The CDR3 has 18 residues. After removal of 3 bases from V and 8 bases from J, the junction contained 19 bases not matched to a gene. About this clone itself: Antigen: not known.

PCR used 60 Vbeta primers and 13 Jbeta primers. Only in-frame clones appear in the TCRdb table, and some are missing; sequencing was by immunoSEQ multiplex PCR. The sample holds roughly 100,000 clones, roughly 78% seen once. The sample taken for sequencing was PBMCs. The TCR originated in a woman in her 40s in good health and CMV-seronegative. This chain joins TRBV27 and TRBJ2-1, with 7 bases identical to TRBD1. CDR3 sequence (DNA): TGTGCCAGCAGTTTTCCCGCCGATGTAGGGGGCGGAAGGGATGAGCAGTTCTTC. Protein: CASSFPADVGGGRDEQFF.